This TCR beta chain appears in the sequencing data of a study of T cells in Graves' hyperthyroidism and ophthalmopathy. Graves' hyperthyroidism is called stable when ophthalmopathy does not progress within 18 months. CDR3 length: 18 amino acids. Germline-derived CDR1 and CDR2 are KGHSH and LQKENI. After removal of 2 bases from V and 1 base from J, the junction contained 3 bases not matched to a gene. RNA transcripts were the template for amplifying TCR beta CDR3 regions. The HTBI primer set drove a first-round RT-PCR of the TCR CDR3. In TCRdb, the multiplex PCR reads were re-called with MiXCR into one record per CDR3 protein. The sample has more than 350,000 distinct CDR3 sequences, around 14% seen once. This clonotype has ten or more counts.

The V and J genes are TRBV18 and TRBJ2-2, with 14 bases lining up with TRBD2. Sequencing was carried out using blood. The receptor's source is a woman aged 25 to 39 with Graves' hyperthyroidism. The CDR3 region has the DNA TGTGCCAGCTCACCAGGGACTAGCGGGAGACGGAACACCGGGGAGCTGTTTTTT. The encoded protein is CASSPGTSGRRNTGELFF.